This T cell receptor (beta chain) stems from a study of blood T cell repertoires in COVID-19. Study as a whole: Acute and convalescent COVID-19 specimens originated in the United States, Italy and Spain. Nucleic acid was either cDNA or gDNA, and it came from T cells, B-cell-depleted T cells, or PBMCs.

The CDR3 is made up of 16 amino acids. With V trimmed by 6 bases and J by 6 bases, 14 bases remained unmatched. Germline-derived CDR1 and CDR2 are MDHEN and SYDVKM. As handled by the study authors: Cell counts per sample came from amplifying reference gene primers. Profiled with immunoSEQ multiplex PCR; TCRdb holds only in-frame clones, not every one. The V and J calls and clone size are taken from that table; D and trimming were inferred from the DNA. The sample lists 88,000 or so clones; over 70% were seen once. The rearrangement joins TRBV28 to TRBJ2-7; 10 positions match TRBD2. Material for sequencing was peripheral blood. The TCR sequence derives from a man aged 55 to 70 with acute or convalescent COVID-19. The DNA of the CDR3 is TGTGCCAGCAGCCGGTCTAGCGGGAGCACGCCCCCCGAGCAGTACTTC. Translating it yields CASSRSSGSTPPEQYF.